Below, 17 T cell receptor beta chains from the same sample are listed, as sequenced in a study of shared clonotypes between healthy human individuals. Measured with immunoSEQ multiplex PCR; TCRdb has only the in-frame clones, and not every one. The profile shows roughly 450,000 clones, about four fifths of them singletons. The sequencing input was PBMCs. The receptor set was obtained from a middle-aged woman in good health. Some clones in this sample may be carry-over from other donors' samples.

The chain couples TRBV19 to TRBJ2-7; D is unresolved. This CDR3 is built from 13 residues. The V end was cut by 2 bases, the J end by 2 bases, with 7 bases between. Germline values: CDR1 LNHDA, CDR2 SQIVND (reference sequence). CDR3 sequence reads: CASSITDTYEQYF. In nucleotides, the CDR3 is TGTGCCAGTAGTATAACAGACACCTACGAGCAGTACTTC.

The chain carries TRBV6-4 and TRBJ1-2, with D perhaps matching TRBD1 (6 bases). V was clipped by 3 bases and J by 8 bases, with 16 bases between them. The germline V gene has CDR1 MRHNA and CDR2 SNTAGT. The CDR3 is 14 residues long. CDR3 protein: CASSEVSGAVGYTF. The CDR3 bases are TGTGCCAGCAGTGAAGTATCGGGGGCAGTGGGCTACACCTTC.

This clone was seen only a few times. The chain couples TRBV10-3 to TRBJ1-3, with D hard to call. V was cut by 4 bases and J by 1 base, with 5 bases left in between. Germline V gene sequence: CDR1 ENHRY, CDR2 SYGVKD. The CDR3 covers 13 residues. This CDR3 is CAISVGSGNTIYF. The DNA for the CDR3 is TGTGCCATCAGTGTTGGATCTGGAAACACCATATATTTT.

The rearrangement uses TRBV23-1 and TRBJ2-3, with 10 bases that match TRBD1. TRBV23-1 is placed among ORFs of uncertain function. CDR3 length: 17 residues. V shed 1 base, J shed 5 bases, and the junction held 9 bases outside the gene matches. CDR3 nucleotides: TGCGCCAGCAGTCAATGGTCTGACAGGGGGCGCCGAGATACGCAGTATTTT. Its translation: CASSQWSDRGRRDTQYF.

The chain has TRBV4-1 and TRBJ2-3; D is uncertain. This CDR3 spans 13 amino acids. V lost 1 base, J lost 13 bases, and 15 bases lay in between. Germline V gene data show CDR1 as MGHRA and CDR2 as YSYEKL. Written as DNA, the CDR3 is TGCGCCAGCAGCCAAGTCATACGTGAACGGGAGTATTTT. Translation gives CASSQVIREREYF.

The chain joins TRBV30 to TRBJ2-3; perhaps TRBD2 as D (6 bases). The CDR3 is 14 residues long. V lost 1 base and J 0 bases, leaving 8 bases between the germline ends. The germline gives CDR1 GTSNPN, CDR2 SVGIG (reference sequence). CDR3 DNA sequence: TGTGCCTGGAGTGCTAGCGCAAGCACAGATACGCAGTATTTT. Translated, it gives CAWSASASTDTQYF.

The chain joins TRBV7-9 to TRBJ1-5; the D is unclear. V shed 1 base and J shed 5 bases, with 3 bases lying between them. Germline V lookup: CDR1 SEHNR, CDR2 FQNEAQ (reference sequence). This CDR3 is built from 12 residues. As DNA, the CDR3 is TGTGCCAGCAGCTTAGACCATCAGCCCCAGCATTTT. Protein sequence: CASSLDHQPQHF.

The chain employs TRBV4-2 and TRBJ1-4; 8 bases line up with TRBD1. The CDR3 consists of 14 residues. The ends lost 6 bases at V and 6 bases at J; junction bases unmatched: 6. Germline V CDR1 and CDR2: LGHNA, YNFKEQ. The CDR3 bases are TGTGCCAGCAGGGACAGGGCGTGGGATGAAAAACTGTTTTTT. This sequence encodes CASRDRAWDEKLFF.

The chain joins TRBV2 to TRBJ1-1; 7 bases are a match to TRBD1. The trim removed 3 bases at V and 0 bases at J, leaving 4 bases unmatched. The CDR3 contains 15 residues. Germline-derived CDR1 and CDR2 are SNHLY and FYNNEI. CDR3 nucleotides: TGTGCCAGCAGTGACGGACAGGCCATGAACACTGAAGCTTTCTTT. The encoded protein is CASSDGQAMNTEAFF.

V gene TRBV7-3 combines with J gene TRBJ2-3; no firm D call. Germline CDR1 and CDR2: SGHTA and FQGTGA. V lost 5 bases to trimming and J lost 4 bases, with 10 bases between them. The CDR3 totals 13 residues. The CDR3 region is CASSRSVPDTQYF. In DNA form, the CDR3 reads TGTGCCAGCAGCAGATCGGTCCCAGATACGCAGTATTTT.

CDR3 coding DNA: TGTGCCAGCAGTTTAGGACTAGCGGGAGTGCATGAGCAGTACTTC. This encodes CASSLGLAGVHEQYF. The chain recombines TRBV27 with TRBJ2-7; 13 nucleotides line up with TRBD2. From germline, CDR1 is MNHEY and CDR2 SMNVEV (reference sequence). With V trimmed by 2 bases and J by 7 bases, 5 bases remained unmatched. This CDR3 is 15 amino acids long.

The chain uses TRBV27 and TRBJ2-5, with 8 bases aligning to TRBD2. The CDR3 sequence is 15 residues long. V was clipped by 1 base and J by 5 bases; unmatched bases: 6. Germline values: CDR1 MNHEY, CDR2 SMNVEV (reference sequence). The CDR3: CASSLFVGGRETQYF. DNA of the CDR3: TGTGCCAGCAGTTTATTTGTGGGCGGGAGGGAGACCCAGTACTTC.

V and J are TRBV23-1 and TRBJ1-2, with a tentative D call TRBD1 (6 bases). TRBV23-1 qualifies as an ORF whose function is uncertain. The CDR3 has 16 amino acids. Trimming left V 0 bases short and J 3 bases short, with 14 bases between. CDR3 loop: CASSQSRGARHYGYTF. The CDR3 coding sequence is TGCGCCAGCAGTCAATCCCGGGGGGCGCGGCACTATGGCTACACCTTC.

CDR3 loop: CASSPTGSGDTQYF. The CDR3, as DNA: TGTGCCAGCAGCCCGACAGGGAGTGGGGATACGCAGTATTTT. This chain uses TRBV7-9 with TRBJ2-3; 7 nucleotides line up with TRBD1. This CDR3 spans 14 amino acids. Germline CDR1 and CDR2: SEHNR and FQNEAQ (reference sequence). J gave up 6 bases and V 5 bases, and 8 bases lay outside the gene matches. Complete variable domain (other parts from reference TRBV7-9 and TRBJ2-3): DTGVSQNPRHKITKRGQNVTFRCDPISEHNRLYWYRQTLGQGPEFLTYFQNEAQLEKSRLLSDRFSAERPKGSFSTLEIQRTEQGDSAMYLCASSPTGSGDTQYFGPGTRLTVL.

As concerns this clone: The identical CDR3 is also encoded by other nucleotide sequences in the sample. The rearrangement joins TRBV20-1 to TRBJ2-7, with unresolved D. Trimming shortened V by 1 base and J by 4 bases, and 5 bases separated the two germline ends. The CDR3 is made up of 11 amino acids. Germline V CDR1 and CDR2: DFQATT, SNEGSKA (reference sequence). CDR3 DNA sequence: TGCAGTGCTAGAGGGGGTTACGAGCAGTACTTC. Its protein product is CSARGGYEQYF.

In regard to this clone: Other DNA sequences in this sample translate to the same CDR3. V and J are TRBV18 and TRBJ2-2; D is unresolved. The CDR3 spans 13 residues. Germline V CDR1 and CDR2: KGHSH, LQKENI. With 6 bases removed from V and 1 base from J, the gap between germline ends came to 6 bases. CDR3 nucleotides: TGTGCCAGCTCGCCGATGAACACCGGGGAGCTGTTTTTT. Its protein product is CASSPMNTGELFF.

As to this clone: A read error is possible here, since a much larger clone lies one base away. This chain joins TRBV7-2 and TRBJ2-7; D gene ambiguous. The ends were cut back, 3 bases at V and 5 bases at J, with 5 bases in the middle. Germline-derived CDR1 and CDR2 are SGHTA and FQGNSA. The CDR3 spans 11 residues. CDR3 DNA: TGTGCCAGCAGCTTCCTTGACGAGCAGTACTTC. Protein: CASSFLDEQYF.